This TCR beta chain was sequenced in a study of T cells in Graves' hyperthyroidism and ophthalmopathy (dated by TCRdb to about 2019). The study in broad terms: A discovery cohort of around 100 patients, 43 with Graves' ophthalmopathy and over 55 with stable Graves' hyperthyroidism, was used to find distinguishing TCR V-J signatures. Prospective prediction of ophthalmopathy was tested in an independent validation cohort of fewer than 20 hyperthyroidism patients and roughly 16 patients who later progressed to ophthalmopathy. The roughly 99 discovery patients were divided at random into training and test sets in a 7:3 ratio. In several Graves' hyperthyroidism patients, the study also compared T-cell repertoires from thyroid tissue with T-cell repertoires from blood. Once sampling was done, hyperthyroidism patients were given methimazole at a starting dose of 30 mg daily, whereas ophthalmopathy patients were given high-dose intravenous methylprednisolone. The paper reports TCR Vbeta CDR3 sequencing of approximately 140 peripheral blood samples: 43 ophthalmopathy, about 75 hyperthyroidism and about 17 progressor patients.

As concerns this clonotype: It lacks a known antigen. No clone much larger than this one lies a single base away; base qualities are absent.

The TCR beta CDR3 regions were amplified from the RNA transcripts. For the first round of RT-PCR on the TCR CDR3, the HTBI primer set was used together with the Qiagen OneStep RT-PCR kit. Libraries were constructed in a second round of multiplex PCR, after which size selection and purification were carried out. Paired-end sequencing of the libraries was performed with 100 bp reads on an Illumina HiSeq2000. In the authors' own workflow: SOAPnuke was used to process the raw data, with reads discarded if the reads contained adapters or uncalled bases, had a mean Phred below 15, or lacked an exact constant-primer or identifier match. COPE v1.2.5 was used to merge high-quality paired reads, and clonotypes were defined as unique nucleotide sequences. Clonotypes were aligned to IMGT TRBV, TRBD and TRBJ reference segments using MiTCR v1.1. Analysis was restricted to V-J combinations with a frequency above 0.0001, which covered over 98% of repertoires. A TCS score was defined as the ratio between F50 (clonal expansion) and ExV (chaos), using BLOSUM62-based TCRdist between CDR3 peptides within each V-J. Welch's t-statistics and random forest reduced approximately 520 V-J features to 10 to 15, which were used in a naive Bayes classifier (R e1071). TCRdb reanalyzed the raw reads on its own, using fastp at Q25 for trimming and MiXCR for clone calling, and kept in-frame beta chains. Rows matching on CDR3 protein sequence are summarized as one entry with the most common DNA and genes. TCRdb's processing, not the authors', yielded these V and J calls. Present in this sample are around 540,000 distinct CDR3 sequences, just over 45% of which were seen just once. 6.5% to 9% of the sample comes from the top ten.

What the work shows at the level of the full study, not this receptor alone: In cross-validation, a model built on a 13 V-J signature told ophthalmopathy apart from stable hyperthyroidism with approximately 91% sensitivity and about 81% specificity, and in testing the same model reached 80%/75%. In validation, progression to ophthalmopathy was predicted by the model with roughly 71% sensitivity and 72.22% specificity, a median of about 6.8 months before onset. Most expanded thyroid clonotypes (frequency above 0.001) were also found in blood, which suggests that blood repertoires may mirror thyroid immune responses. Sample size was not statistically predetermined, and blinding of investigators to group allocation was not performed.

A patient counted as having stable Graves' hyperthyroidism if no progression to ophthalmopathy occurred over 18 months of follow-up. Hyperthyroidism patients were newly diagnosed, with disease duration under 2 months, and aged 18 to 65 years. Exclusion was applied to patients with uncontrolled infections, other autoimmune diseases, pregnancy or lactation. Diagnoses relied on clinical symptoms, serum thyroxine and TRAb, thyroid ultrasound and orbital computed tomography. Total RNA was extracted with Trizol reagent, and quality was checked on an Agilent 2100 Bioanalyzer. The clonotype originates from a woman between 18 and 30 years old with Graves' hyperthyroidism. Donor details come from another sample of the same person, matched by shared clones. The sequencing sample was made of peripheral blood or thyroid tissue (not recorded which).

Read as DNA, the sequence is TGTGCCAGCAGCGTAGACCAGGACTACTACGAGCAGTACTTC. Translation gives CASSVDQDYYEQYF. The sequence joins TRBV9 to TRBJ2-7; tentative D gene TRBD2, with 6 bases matching. The junction carries 10 bases between V and J, which are trimmed by 0 bases and 3 bases respectively. The CDR1 and CDR2 encoded by the germline V gene are SGDLS and YYNGEE. The cysteine opens and the phenylalanine closes a CDR3 of 14 amino acids. Only the CDR3 DNA stays, 42 bases, in frame from base 1.